This T cell receptor (beta chain) emerged from a study of cytomegalovirus exposure and HLA in healthy donors. The study's findings and limits: Excluded: some indistinguishable V segments such as TRBV6-2 and TRBV6-3. One later analysis reportedly identified an Asian-associated ancestry cluster that showed fewer N-insertions than the roughly 670-donor mean. A list of approximately 160 TCR beta chains associated with cytomegalovirus was given.

As for this clone: The antigen remains unidentified.

Looked up from germline, CDR1 is SNHLY and CDR2 is FYNNEI. The J segment lost 4 bases and the V segment lost 5 bases, leaving 5 bases of the junction unmatched. There are 14 residues in the CDR3. Both 60 Vbeta primers and 13 Jbeta primers went into the PCR. Here immunoSEQ multiplex PCR was the method, and the copy in TCRdb shows in-frame clones only, minus some. Altogether approximately 110,000 clones are present, 74% being singletons, with the ten largest covering roughly 2.5%. The TCR sequence derives from a man aged 50 to 60 in good health and CMV-seropositive. Sample: PBMCs. The V call is TRBV2, the J call TRBJ2-5, with 9 positions matching TRBD1. The CDR3 DNA reads TGTGCCAGCAGTTCCGGACAGGGGACAGAGACCCAGTACTTC. Protein product: CASSSGQGTETQYF.